This T cell receptor beta chain is drawn from a study of CD8 T cells in Susac syndrome. Random hexamers were used to reverse transcribe roughly 0.45 to 1 ug of RNA. TCRdb redid the calling of the immunoSEQ multiplex PCR reads with MiXCR, one entry per CDR3 protein. The sample yields some 130,000 distinct CDR3 sequences, approximately 94% seen once. Material: CD4+ T cells from PBMCs. The source of this sequence is a human donor with multiple sclerosis.

This CDR3 is CASSFQGAAETQYF. CDR3 bases: TGTGCCAGCAGCTTCCAGGGGGCGGCGGAGACCCAGTACTTC. V gene TRBV7-6 combines with J gene TRBJ2-5, with 8 bases fitting TRBD1. The ends lost 3 bases at V and 5 bases at J; junction bases unmatched: 5. Per the germline V gene, CDR1 is SGHVS and CDR2 is FNYEAQ. The CDR3 is 14 amino acids.